A single sample is the source of the 20 T cell receptor beta chains below, sequenced in a study of early T cells in non-severe SARS-CoV-2 infection. TCRdb ran MiXCR on the 5' RACE reads and lists one entry per CDR3 protein. The table includes more than 25,000 distinct CDR3 sequences, roughly a tenth detected once. The sequenced sample consisted of whole blood. Receptors were obtained from an adult who was a healthcare worker with PCR-confirmed SARS-CoV-2 infection or an uninfected control (not recorded which).

This sequence joins TRBV12-3 or TRBV12-4 and TRBJ2-7; 7 bases map to TRBD2. Trimming at V came to 0 bases and at J to 7 bases, leaving 0 bases not matched to a gene. This CDR3 contains 12 residues. CDR3 nucleotides: TGTGCCAGCAGTTTAGCGCGGGGGGAGCAGTACTTC. Its protein product is CASSLARGEQYF.

This clonotype was found many times. J is TRBJ1-2 and V is TRBV12-3 or TRBV12-4; D possibly corresponds to TRBD1 (5 bases). The V gene lost 7 bases and the J gene lost 4 bases, with 16 bases spanning the gap. The length of the CDR3 is 14 residues. The CDR3 loop reads CASNPIREGYGYTF. In nucleotides, the CDR3 is TGTGCCAGCAACCCTATCAGGGAGGGCTATGGCTACACCTTC.

The V gene is TRBV5-1, the J gene TRBJ2-1; perhaps D is TRBD1 or TRBD2 (5 bases each). Germline V gives CDR1 SGHRS, CDR2 YFSETQ. Trimming cost V 1 base and J 3 bases, with 8 bases left between them. This CDR3 has 14 residues. CDR3 sequence (DNA): TGCGCCAGCAGCTTGCCAGGGAGCTACAATGAGCAGTTCTTC. Translated: CASSLPGSYNEQFF. The full variable domain, its missing parts supplied by reference TRBV5-1 and TRBJ2-1, is KAGVTQTPRYLIKTRGQQVTLSCSPISGHRSVSWYQQTPGQGLQFLFEYFSETQRNKGNFPGRFSGRQFSNSRSEMNVSTLELGDSALYLCASSLPGSYNEQFFGPGTRLTVL.

This rearrangement joins TRBV4-3 to TRBJ1-1; 10 nucleotides align to TRBD1. From germline, CDR1 is LGHNA and CDR2 YSLEER. The CDR3 loop spans 15 amino acids. V dropped 0 bases and J dropped 8; count of bases not matched to a gene: 6. This chain's CDR3 is CASSQERQGAWEAFF. DNA for the CDR3: TGCGCCAGCAGCCAAGAGAGACAGGGGGCGTGGGAAGCTTTCTTT.

This clonotype has just a few counts. V is TRBV10-3 and J is TRBJ1-3, with 7 nucleotides matching TRBD1. Trimming removed 4 bases from V and 0 bases from J; junction bases left unmatched: 6. The germline gives CDR1 ENHRY, CDR2 SYGVKD. CDR3 length: 16 residues. The chain's CDR3 is CAISGDRGFSGNTIYF. CDR3 DNA: TGTGCCATCAGTGGGGACAGAGGATTCTCTGGAAACACCATATATTTT.

This clonotype was seen at least ten times. The V gene is TRBV20-1, the J gene TRBJ1-5; D perhaps matches TRBD1 (5 bases). The CDR3 is 14 amino acids. Trimming stripped 2 bases from V and 1 base from J, with 9 bases between. The germline V gene has CDR1 DFQATT and CDR2 SNEGSKA (reference sequence). For the CDR3, the DNA is TGCAGTGCTAGATCCCCAGGGAGCAATCAGCCCCAGCATTTT. This encodes CSARSPGSNQPQHF.

This sequence joins TRBV7-3 and TRBJ2-3, with 12 bases matching TRBD2. V shed 4 bases, J shed 5 bases, and the junction held 7 bases outside the gene matches. Per the germline V gene, CDR1 is SGHTA and CDR2 is FQGTGA. This CDR3 contains 16 residues. The CDR3 DNA follows: TGTGCCAGCAGCTCTAGACTAGCGGGGGAAGGAGATACGCAGTATTTT. It yields the protein CASSSRLAGEGDTQYF.

This clonotype was counted only a few times. The rearrangement joins TRBV2 to TRBJ1-1, with TRBD1 matching over 8 bases. The V gene end was trimmed by 6 bases and the J gene end by 10 bases; junction bases not matched to a gene: 10. CDR1 and CDR2 from the germline V gene are SNHLY and FYNNEI. This CDR3 has 13 amino acids. The CDR3 DNA is TGTGCCAGCAGGGTGGACAGGGAGGTTAGAGCTTTCTTT. Its translation is CASRVDREVRAFF.

There are many counts of this clonotype. The chain recombines TRBV14 with TRBJ2-5; 9 bases align to TRBD2. The junction had 4 bases not matched to a gene; V was cut back by 0 bases and J by 11 bases. Germline values: CDR1 SGHDN, CDR2 FVKESK. CDR3 size: 13 residues. The CDR3 nucleotides are TGTGCCAGCAGCCAAGATAGGAGCGGGGGGCAGTACTTC. This encodes CASSQDRSGGQYF.

This clonotype was seen at least ten times. The rearrangement joins TRBV6-2 or TRBV6-3 to TRBJ2-7, with D possibly TRBD1 on 6 matching bases. Trimming cost V 4 bases and J 5 bases, with 15 bases left between them. The CDR3 has 14 amino acids. Germline values: CDR1 MNHEY, CDR2 SVGEGT. CDR3 coding DNA: TGTGCCAGCAGTTCCTACAGGGTGAAGGACGAGCAGTACTTC. Protein: CASSSYRVKDEQYF.

The chain carries TRBV2 and TRBJ1-1; unclear D gene. With 4 bases removed from V and 5 bases from J, the gap between germline ends came to 5 bases. This CDR3 is built from 11 residues. The V gene's germline CDR1 is SNHLY and CDR2 FYNNEI. The DNA of the CDR3 is TGTGCCAGCAGTGTGGAGACTGAAGCTTTCTTT. Translating it yields CASSVETEAFF. Looking up the rest from reference TRBV2 and TRBJ1-1 gives the full variable domain: EPEVTQTPSHQVTQMGQEVILRCVPISNHLYFYWYRQILGQKVEFLVSFYNNEISEKSEIFDDQFSVERPDGSNFTLKIRSTKLEDSAMYFCASSVETEAFFGQGTRLTVV.

This clonotype was seen many times. DNA for the CDR3: TGTGCCAGCAGCTTAGACAGGGGATACACTGAAGCTTTCTTT. It specifies CASSLDRGYTEAFF. The chain recombines TRBV7-2 with TRBJ1-1, with TRBD1 identical over 7 bases. This CDR3 has 14 amino acids. Germline CDR1 and CDR2: SGHTA and FQGNSA. Losses at the gene ends were 1 base for V and 3 bases for J; bases not matched to a gene: 2.

Within the sample, this clonotype is medium-sized. V gene TRBV7-2 combines with J gene TRBJ2-7; a possible D gene is TRBD2 (6 bases). CDR1 and CDR2 from the germline V gene are SGHTA and FQGNSA. CDR3 length: 14 amino acids. V lost 11 bases and J lost 2, with 19 bases in between. Written as DNA, the CDR3 is TGTGCCGTTTCGAGGCGGGGAGAAACCTACGAGCAGTACTTC. Its protein is CAVSRRGETYEQYF.

This clonotype was observed many times. J is TRBJ1-1 and V is TRBV5-1, with 7 bases aligning to TRBD1. The CDR3 covers 13 residues. The germline gives CDR1 SGHRS, CDR2 YFSETQ. J was trimmed by 6 bases and V by 0 bases; bases with no gene match: 2. CDR3 in amino acids: CASSLGGGPEAFF. The CDR3 bases are TGCGCCAGCAGCTTGGGAGGGGGCCCTGAAGCTTTCTTT.

This clonotype was counted ten times or more. The V call is TRBV7-2, the J call TRBJ1-5, with a weak D call TRBD1 (6 bases). V lost 5 bases and J lost 5, with 10 bases in between. The CDR3 contains 13 residues. Germline CDR1 SGHTA, CDR2 FQGNSA. The CDR3 region has the DNA TGTGCCAGCAGCCCAGGGGCAGATCAGCCCCAGCATTTT. Protein product: CASSPGADQPQHF.

This clonotype was recorded a few times. Given the absence of the conserved phenylalanine or tryptophan at the CDR3 end, a read error is likely. No DNA is shown, since the ends of the CDR3 on it are uncertain; the CDR3 is the one TCRdb lists. The chain joins TRBV5-6 to TRBJ1-2; TRBD1 is the table's D call and was not checked against the DNA. The CDR3 is 10 residues long, counting both termini. Germline CDR1 and CDR2: SGHDT and YYEEEE. This CDR3 is CASSCNRVLV.

This clonotype was seen at least ten times. The rearrangement links TRBV12-3 or TRBV12-4 to TRBJ2-2, with 9 bases identical to TRBD2. The CDR3 extends over 15 amino acids. V dropped 4 bases and J dropped 9; count of bases not matched to a gene: 9. The chain's CDR3 is CASSYGGGADRELFF. CDR3 nucleotides: TGTGCCAGCAGTTATGGCGGGGGGGCAGACCGGGAGCTGTTTTTT.

This chain links TRBV6-5 with TRBJ1-6; tentatively, D is TRBD1 (6 bases). The CDR3 spans 16 residues. Trimming shortened V by 5 bases and J by 4 bases, and 15 bases separated the two germline ends. CDR1 and CDR2 from the germline V gene are MNHEY and SVGAGI. The CDR3 loop reads CASSRQGPYYNSPLHF. The CDR3 DNA is TGTGCCAGCAGTCGCCAGGGGCCTTATTATAATTCACCCCTCCACTTT.

In its sample, this clonotype is medium-sized. J is TRBJ1-1 and V is TRBV9; D is perhaps TRBD1 (5 bases). V was shortened by 3 bases and J by 0 bases, with 9 bases between the two germline ends. CDR1 is SGDLS, CDR2 YYNGEE, per germline. CDR3 length: 14 residues. Written as DNA, the CDR3 is TGTGCCAGCAGCGGAGACAGTATGAACACTGAAGCTTTCTTT. It codes for CASSGDSMNTEAFF.

This clonotype has a count of ten or more. Germline is not matched at one junction end, which may reflect a read error. The V call is TRBV12-3 or TRBV12-4, the J call TRBJ1-6; weak D call: TRBD1 (5 bases). The CDR3 sequence is 15 residues long. The CDR3 DNA sequence: TGTGCCAGCACTTTAAGGAGACAGAGTAATTCACCCCTCCACTTT. Its protein is CASTLRRQSNSPLHF.